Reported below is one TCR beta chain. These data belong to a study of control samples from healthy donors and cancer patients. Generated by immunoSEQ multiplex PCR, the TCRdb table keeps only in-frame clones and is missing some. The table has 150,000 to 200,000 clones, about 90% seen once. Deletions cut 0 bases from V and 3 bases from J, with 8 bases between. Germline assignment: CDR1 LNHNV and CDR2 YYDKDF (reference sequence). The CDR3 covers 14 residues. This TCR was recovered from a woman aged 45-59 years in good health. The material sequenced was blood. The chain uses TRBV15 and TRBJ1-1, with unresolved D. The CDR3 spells CATSRDSTDTEAFF. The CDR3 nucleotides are TGTGCCACCAGCAGAGATAGCACTGACACTGAAGCTTTCTTT.